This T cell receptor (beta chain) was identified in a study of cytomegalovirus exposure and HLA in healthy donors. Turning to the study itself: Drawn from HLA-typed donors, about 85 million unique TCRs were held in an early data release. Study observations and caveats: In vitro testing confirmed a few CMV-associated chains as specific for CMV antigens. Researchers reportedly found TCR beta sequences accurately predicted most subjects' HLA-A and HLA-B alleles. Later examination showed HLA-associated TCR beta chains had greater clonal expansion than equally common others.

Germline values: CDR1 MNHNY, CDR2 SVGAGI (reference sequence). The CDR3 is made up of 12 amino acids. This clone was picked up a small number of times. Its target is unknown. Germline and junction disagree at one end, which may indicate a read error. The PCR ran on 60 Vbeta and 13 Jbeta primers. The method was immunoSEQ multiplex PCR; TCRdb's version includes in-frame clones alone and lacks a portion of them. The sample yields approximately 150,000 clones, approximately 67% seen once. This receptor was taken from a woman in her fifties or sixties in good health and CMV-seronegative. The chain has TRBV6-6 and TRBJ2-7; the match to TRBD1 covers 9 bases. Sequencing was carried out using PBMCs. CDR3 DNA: TGTGCCAGCAGACCGGGACAGGGAGATCCAAACTTC. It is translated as CASRPGQGDPNF.